Listed here is a single T cell receptor (beta chain). The antigen remains undetermined. The CDR3 consists of 16 residues. V was shortened by 4 bases and J by 10 bases, with 23 bases between the two germline ends. Germline V CDR1 and CDR2: MDHEN, SYDVKM. PCR used 60 Vbeta primers and 13 Jbeta primers. Clones were sequenced by immunoSEQ multiplex PCR, and TCRdb holds only the in-frame ones, with some missing. The sample holds about 150,000 clones; about three quarters are singletons and the top ten take around 7%. This sample was included in a study of cytomegalovirus exposure and HLA in healthy donors. General study results and limits: Per a prior analysis, the majority of TCR beta V segments were productive roughly 87% or roughly 30% of the time. For most subjects, TCR beta sequences were reported to predict HLA-A and HLA-B alleles with accuracy.

Sequenced input: PBMCs. V usage is TRBV28 and J usage is TRBJ1-5, with D perhaps matching TRBD1 (5 bases). The TCR sequence derives from a woman aged 40-49 years in good health and CMV-seropositive. CDR3 sequence: CASSSPKGLWGNPQHF. The CDR3 DNA follows: TGTGCCAGCAGTTCCCCCAAGGGACTGTGGGGGAATCCCCAGCATTTT.